A single sample gave rise to the 32 T cell receptor beta chains below, sequenced in a study of radiotherapy plus CTLA-4 blockade in lung cancer. Only in-frame clones appear in the TCRdb table, and some are missing; sequencing was by immunoSEQ multiplex PCR. Among about 47,000 clones listed, roughly three quarters were seen once. The material sequenced was peripheral blood, taken from a patient treated with radiotherapy plus ipilimumab. The receptor source for this set is a human donor with non-small cell lung cancer who had stable disease on radiotherapy plus ipilimumab.

For this clone: The same CDR3 arises from other DNA sequences in this sample as well. The chain couples TRBV30 to TRBJ1-1, with a weak D call TRBD1 (5 bases). Trimming took 0 bases from V and 3 from J, leaving 8 bases between them. This CDR3 has 13 amino acids. The germline gives CDR1 GTSNPN, CDR2 SVGIG (reference sequence). CDR3: CAWSVQGDTEAFF. The CDR3, as DNA: TGTGCCTGGAGTGTCCAGGGAGACACTGAAGCTTTCTTT.

V usage is TRBV7-7 and J usage is TRBJ2-7, with 10 positions matching TRBD1. Germline trimming cut 1 base from V and 5 bases from J; bases unmatched to any gene: 14. This CDR3 is 18 amino acids long. CDR1 SSHAT and CDR2 FNYEAQ come from the germline V gene (reference sequence). The CDR3 DNA reads TGTGCCAGCAGCTTAGAAGTGTATAGGGGACAGGGGCCGAACGAGCAGTACTTC. Encoded protein: CASSLEVYRGQGPNEQYF.

This clone was recorded a few times. V gene TRBV28 combines with J gene TRBJ2-7; no firm D call. CDR3 size: 11 residues. Germline loops: CDR1 MDHEN, CDR2 SYDVKM. Trimming left V 4 bases short and J 4 bases short, with 5 bases between. The CDR3 sequence is CASSSRYEQYV. The CDR3 DNA reads TGTGCCAGCAGTTCCCGATACGAGCAGTACGTC.

In DNA, the CDR3 is TGTGCCTGCCGCAGGGGTTTCATGAACACTGAAGCTTTCTTT. Amino acids: CACRRGFMNTEAFF. The chain employs TRBV30 and TRBJ1-1, with D tentatively TRBD1 (6 bases). V was shortened by 6 bases and J by 0 bases, with 14 bases between the two germline ends. The CDR3 has 14 amino acids. Per the germline V gene, CDR1 is GTSNPN and CDR2 is SVGIG (reference sequence).

This chain connects TRBV28 to TRBJ2-7; D may match TRBD1 or TRBD2 (6 bases each). CDR3 size: 13 residues. Trimming pared 4 bases from V and 4 bases from J, leaving 11 bases between. From germline, CDR1 is MDHEN and CDR2 SYDVKM. The CDR3 loop is CASSYGGAYEQYV. CDR3 in DNA: TGTGCCAGCAGTTACGGGGGCGCGTACGAGCAGTACGTC.

The J gene is TRBJ2-7, the V gene TRBV2, with a tentative D call TRBD1 (5 bases). Trimming stripped 2 bases from V and 2 bases from J, with 10 bases between. Germline CDR1 and CDR2: SNHLY and FYNNEI. This CDR3 comprises 14 residues. The CDR3 sequence is CASSESRAAYEQYV. CDR3 in DNA: TGTGCCAGCAGTGAATCCAGGGCAGCCTACGAGCAGTACGTC.

A few counts support this clone. V gene TRBV7-6 combines with J gene TRBJ2-5; 8 bases are shared with TRBD1. The germline V gene has CDR1 SGHVS and CDR2 FNYEAQ. Trimming took 4 bases from V and 5 from J; bases not matched to a gene: 12. The length of the CDR3 is 16 residues. The CDR3 region has the DNA TGTGCCAGCAGCTCGACCCCAGACAGGGGCCGGGAGACCCAGTACTTC. This translates into CASSSTPDRGRETQYF. Combining the CDR3 with reference TRBV7-6 and TRBJ2-5 gives the whole variable domain GAGVSQSPRYKVTKRGQDVALRCDPISGHVSLYWYRQALGQGPEFLTYFNYEAQQDKSGLPNDRFSAERPEGSISTLTIQRTEQRDSAMYRCASSSTPDRGRETQYFGPGTRLLVL.

The CDR3, as DNA: TGTGCCAGCAAAAGGGAGGGTCAGCCCCAGCATTTT. Protein: CASKREGQPQHF. The V gene is TRBV2, the J gene TRBJ1-5; D is undetermined. V was shortened by 7 bases and J by 6 bases, with 10 bases between the two germline ends. The CDR3 is made up of 12 amino acids. Per the germline V gene, CDR1 is SNHLY and CDR2 is FYNNEI.

CDR3 amino acids: CASSGTANYGYTF. The DNA of the CDR3 is TGTGCCAGCAGTGGGACAGCAAACTATGGCTACACCTTC. The chain combines TRBV2 with TRBJ1-2, with D possibly TRBD1 on 6 matching bases. V was clipped by 4 bases and J by 2 bases, with 8 bases between them. The CDR3 has 13 amino acids. Germline V lookup: CDR1 SNHLY, CDR2 FYNNEI.

This clone was observed a single time. The CDR3 reads CASSLVGNSPLHF. The DNA for the CDR3 is TGTGCCAGCAGCTTAGTAGGGAATTCACCCCTCCACTTT. V gene TRBV7-8 combines with J gene TRBJ1-6; D not certain. CDR1 SGHVS and CDR2 FQNEAQ come from the germline V gene. The CDR3 is 13 residues long. V lost 1 base, J lost 7 bases, and 5 bases lay in between. Together with reference TRBV7-8 and TRBJ1-6, the CDR3 gives the full variable domain: GAGVSQSPRYKVAKRGQDVALRCDPISGHVSLFWYQQALGQGPEFLTYFQNEAQLDKSGLPSDRFFAERPEGSVSTLKIQRTQQEDSAVYLCASSLVGNSPLHFGNGTRLTVT.

The CDR3, as DNA: TGTGCCAGTAATACTGGAGGGGGCAGCACGAATTCACCCCTCCACTTT. Its protein is CASNTGGGSTNSPLHF. V and J are TRBV19 and TRBJ1-6, with TRBD1 matching 7 bases. CDR1 LNHDA and CDR2 SQIVND come from the germline V gene (reference sequence). Germline trimming cut 7 bases from V and 7 bases from J; bases unmatched to any gene: 13. The CDR3 consists of 16 residues.

V gene TRBV5-5 combines with J gene TRBJ2-2; D uncertain. V shed 2 bases and J shed 5 bases, with 13 bases lying between them. Per the germline V gene, CDR1 is SGHKS and CDR2 is YYEKEE (reference sequence). The CDR3 extends over 15 amino acids. The CDR3 spells CASSLRDVRTGELFF. In DNA form, the CDR3 reads TGTGCCAGCAGCTTAAGAGACGTCCGGACCGGGGAGCTGTTTTTT.

J is TRBJ1-2 and V is TRBV9; D is possibly TRBD1 (6 bases). Germline V lookup: CDR1 SGDLS, CDR2 YYNGEE. The CDR3 is made up of 15 amino acids. The V end was cut by 3 bases, the J end by 8 bases, with 20 bases between. CDR3: CASSAGQPWTRGYTF. DNA of the CDR3: TGTGCCAGCAGCGCCGGACAGCCTTGGACTAGGGGCTACACCTTC.

CDR3 residues: CAGGLASSSYNEQFF. In DNA form, the CDR3 reads TGTGCCGGGGGACTAGCCTCCTCCTCCTACAATGAGCAGTTCTTC. The rearrangement uses TRBV7-2 and TRBJ2-1; 9 bases line up with TRBD2. This CDR3 spans 15 amino acids. The junction had 8 bases not matched to a gene; V was cut back by 11 bases and J by 0 bases. Germline V CDR1 and CDR2: SGHTA, FQGNSA.

This clone was recorded once. The chain carries TRBV5-5 and TRBJ2-1, with TRBD2 as a possible D gene (6 bases). Germline CDR1 SGHKS, CDR2 YYEKEE (reference sequence). V was shortened by 0 bases and J by 6 bases, with 16 bases between the two germline ends. This CDR3 is 16 amino acids long. For the CDR3, the DNA is TGTGCCAGCAGCTTGGTCGGGGGTTGGCAGGCCAATGAGCAGTTCTTC. Translating it yields CASSLVGGWQANEQFF.

The chain has TRBV19 and TRBJ1-1; D perhaps matches TRBD1 (5 bases). CDR1 is LNHDA and CDR2 is SQIVND in the germline V gene (reference sequence). V lost 4 bases and J 8 bases, leaving 14 bases between the germline ends. The CDR3 runs to 13 residues. CDR3 in amino acids: CASSTLFGGEAFF. CDR3 in DNA: TGTGCCAGTAGTACTCTATTCGGGGGAGAAGCTTTCTTT. Filled out from reference TRBV19 and TRBJ1-1, the complete variable domain reads DGGITQSPKYLFRKEGQNVTLSCEQNLNHDAMYWYRQDPGQGLRLIYYSQIVNDFQKGDIAEGYSVSREKKESFPLTVTSAQKNPTAFYLCASSTLFGGEAFFGQGTRLTVV.

This chain links TRBV7-7 with TRBJ2-5, with 7 bases identical to TRBD2. In germline, CDR1 is SSHAT, CDR2 FNYEAQ (reference sequence). The CDR3 sequence is 14 residues long. V gave up 1 base and J gave up 5 bases; unmatched junction bases: 4. The CDR3 DNA is TGTGCCAGCAGCTTAGTACTGGGAGGGGAGACCCAGTACTTC. Protein sequence: CASSLVLGGETQYF.

The CDR3 DNA is TGTGCCAGCAGCTTGGGGGACAGGAATCAGCCCCAGCATTTT. Encoded protein: CASSLGDRNQPQHF. The V and J genes are TRBV5-6 and TRBJ1-5; 8 bases align to TRBD1. V was pared by 0 bases and J by 4 bases, with 0 bases of the junction left unmatched. The CDR3 runs 14 residues. Germline V gene lookup returns CDR1 SGHDT and CDR2 YYEEEE.

J is TRBJ2-5 and V is TRBV5-1; a possible D gene is TRBD2 (6 bases). Looked up from germline, CDR1 is SGHRS and CDR2 is YFSETQ. This CDR3 has 16 residues. V lost 1 base and J 2 bases, leaving 15 bases between the germline ends. CDR3 sequence reads: CASSLTLTRGQETQYF. The CDR3 DNA reads TGCGCCAGCAGCTTGACGCTCACTCGGGGGCAAGAGACCCAGTACTTC.

J is TRBJ1-5 and V is TRBV15, with D perhaps TRBD1 (5 bases). This CDR3 spans 14 amino acids. V was clipped by 1 base and J by 6 bases, with 10 bases between them. CDR1 is LNHNV, CDR2 YYDKDF, per germline (reference sequence). The CDR3: CATSRGGTSQPQHF. CDR3 DNA: TGTGCCACCAGCAGAGGGGGGACGAGTCAGCCCCAGCATTTT. Full variable domain (outside the CDR3, taken from reference TRBV15 and TRBJ1-5): DAMVIQNPRYQVTQFGKPVTLSCSQTLNHNVMYWYQQKSSQAPKLLFHYYDKDFNNEADTPDNFQSRRPNTSFCFLDIRSPGLGDTAMYLCATSRGGTSQPQHFGDGTRLSIL.

J is TRBJ1-4 and V is TRBV2; a weak D match, TRBD1 (5 bases). Between the trimmed V and J ends, which lost 6 bases and 8 bases, there was a span of 16 bases. Germline CDR1 and CDR2: SNHLY and FYNNEI. The CDR3 extends over 14 amino acids. CDR3 loop: CASRKETGGEKLFF. The CDR3, as DNA: TGTGCCAGCAGAAAGGAAACAGGAGGCGAAAAACTGTTTTTT.

This sequence joins TRBV11-2 and TRBJ2-3, with a weak D call TRBD2 (6 bases). Trimming left V 2 bases short and J 0 bases short, with 18 bases between. The CDR3 runs 18 residues. The V gene's germline CDR1 is SGHAT and CDR2 FQNNGV. For the CDR3, the DNA is TGTGCCAGCAGCTTAATACCCATCCCGGGACTGAGCACAGATACGCAGTATTTT. Protein product: CASSLIPIPGLSTDTQYF.

The rearrangement joins TRBV2 to TRBJ1-6, with D unclear. The CDR3 has 13 residues. The V gene's germline CDR1 is SNHLY and CDR2 FYNNEI. Trimming stripped 6 bases from V and 7 bases from J, with 10 bases between. The CDR3: CASRPFPNSPLHF. CDR3 in DNA: TGTGCCAGCAGGCCCTTCCCCAATTCACCCCTCCACTTT.

This clone came up a few times. This chain connects TRBV7-6 to TRBJ2-1, with 7 bases matching TRBD2. V gave up 2 bases and J gave up 2 bases; unmatched junction bases: 3. The CDR3 length is 15 residues. The germline V gene has CDR1 SGHVS and CDR2 FNYEAQ. The DNA for the CDR3 is TGTGCCAGCAGCTTATCAGCGGGGCCCTACAATGAGCAGTTCTTC. Protein sequence: CASSLSAGPYNEQFF. Full variable domain (missing parts from reference TRBV7-6 and TRBJ2-1): GAGVSQSPRYKVTKRGQDVALRCDPISGHVSLYWYRQALGQGPEFLTYFNYEAQQDKSGLPNDRFSAERPEGSISTLTIQRTEQRDSAMYRCASSLSAGPYNEQFFGPGTRLTVL.

This chain links TRBV10-1 with TRBJ2-5; possibly TRBD2 for D (7 bases). Germline V gene data show CDR1 as WNHNN and CDR2 as SYGVQD (reference sequence). CDR3 size: 14 residues. Trimming stripped 3 bases from V and 5 bases from J, with 13 bases between. The CDR3 DNA reads as TGCGCCAGCAGTGAAGGGGGGGCCCGGGAGACCCAGTACTTC. Amino acid sequence: CASSEGGARETQYF.

The chain joins TRBV5-6 to TRBJ1-1, with D perhaps TRBD1 (5 bases). Looked up from germline, CDR1 is SGHDT and CDR2 is YYEEEE. The CDR3 contains 16 residues. Trimming cost V 0 bases and J 1 base, with 13 bases left between them. The CDR3 here is CASSLGWGSGNTEAFF. For the CDR3, the DNA is TGTGCCAGCAGCTTGGGTTGGGGGTCGGGGAACACTGAAGCTTTCTTT. The entire variable domain, with the rest obtained from reference TRBV5-6 and TRBJ1-1, is as follows: DAGVTQSPTHLIKTRGQQVTLRCSPKSGHDTVSWYQQALGQGPQFIFQYYEEEERQRGNFPDRFSGHQFPNYSSELNVNALLLGDSALYLCASSLGWGSGNTEAFFGQGTRLTVV.

The chain couples TRBV27 to TRBJ1-3; D ambiguous. Germline CDR1 MNHEY, CDR2 SMNVEV (reference sequence). V shed 4 bases and J shed 2 bases, with 12 bases lying between them. The CDR3 loop spans 15 amino acids. The CDR3 is CASSSEGIPGNTIYF. In DNA form, the CDR3 reads TGTGCCAGCAGTTCAGAGGGTATCCCTGGAAACACCATATATTTT.

The chain is built from TRBV5-1 and TRBJ2-2; tentative D call: TRBD2 (6 bases). Germline-derived CDR1 and CDR2 are SGHRS and YFSETQ. The CDR3 runs to 16 residues. V was shortened by 0 bases and J by 3 bases, with 12 bases between the two germline ends. CDR3 bases: TGCGCCAGCAGCTTGGTGGCTAGCGATGACACCGGGGAGCTGTTTTTT. Its protein is CASSLVASDDTGELFF.

This chain links TRBV5-5 with TRBJ1-1; TRBD1 might be the D (5 bases). Trimming took off 1 base at V and 4 bases at J, with 14 bases between the two ends. Germline lookup yields CDR1 SGHKS and CDR2 YYEKEE (reference sequence). The CDR3 is 15 amino acids. In DNA, the CDR3 is TGTGCCAGCAGCTTGCTCCGGGGAGGGGCCACTGAAGCTTTCTTT. Protein: CASSLLRGGATEAFF.

The V gene is TRBV5-1, the J gene TRBJ1-1; D is uncertain. Germline V gene sequence: CDR1 SGHRS, CDR2 YFSETQ. V was shortened by 5 bases and J by 1 base, with 12 bases between the two germline ends. The CDR3 totals 14 residues. The CDR3 bases are TGCGCCAGCAGGATTGGCGCGGGGAACACTGAAGCTTTCTTT. This translates into CASRIGAGNTEAFF.

The rearrangement joins TRBV9 to TRBJ1-1; no clear D. CDR1 and CDR2 (germline): SGDLS, YYNGEE. This CDR3 region has 14 residues. V lost 2 bases to trimming and J lost 4 bases, with 12 bases between them. The CDR3 sequence is CASSVNQLVTEAFF. The CDR3 region has the DNA TGTGCCAGCAGCGTCAATCAACTCGTCACTGAAGCTTTCTTT.

The rearrangement uses TRBV10-3 and TRBJ2-7, with 9 bases matching TRBD2. This CDR3 is 17 amino acids long. Trimming at V came to 3 bases and at J to 4 bases, leaving 13 bases not matched to a gene. The germline CDR1 and CDR2 sequences are ENHRY and SYGVKD. CDR3 protein: CAISDLRGVAGVYEQYF. The CDR3 DNA follows: TGTGCCATCAGTGACCTGAGGGGAGTAGCGGGGGTGTACGAGCAGTACTTC.